What follows are 27 T cell receptor beta chains derived from one specimen sequenced in a study of shared clonotypes between healthy human individuals. Naive CD8 cells were CD45RO-negative, positively selected for CCR7, excluding terminally differentiated effector memory CD45RA+ cells. Using immunoSEQ multiplex PCR, the repertoire was profiled, and TCRdb retains in-frame clones only, with some absent. The sample yields about 680,000 clones, around 92% seen once. Sample: naive CD8+ T cells sorted from blood. The receptors stem from a man aged 30 to 39 in good health.

The chain links TRBV4-1 to TRBJ1-1, with D tentatively TRBD1 (6 bases). The germline gives CDR1 MGHRA, CDR2 YSYEKL. CDR3 size: 16 residues. V gave up 4 bases and J gave up 1 base, with 16 bases separating them. This CDR3 is CASSPGPQGSNTEAFF. CDR3 nucleotides: TGCGCCAGCAGCCCGGGACCACAGGGCTCGAACACTGAAGCTTTCTTT.

The rearrangement joins TRBV27 to TRBJ1-2, with a tentative D call TRBD1 (6 bases). The CDR3 contains 13 residues. CDR1 and CDR2 (germline): MNHEY, SMNVEV (reference sequence). V gave up 3 bases and J gave up 8 bases, with 13 bases separating them. As DNA, the CDR3 is TGTGCCAGCAGTTTGGGGGGGCTTAACGGCTACACCTTC. Protein: CASSLGGLNGYTF.

Concerning this clone: The sample holds other DNA sequences that translate to the same CDR3. V gene TRBV13 combines with J gene TRBJ2-3; no firm D call. The germline CDR1 and CDR2 sequences are PRHDT and FYEKMQ (reference sequence). This CDR3 is 12 amino acids long. The V and J ends lost 5 bases and 1 base respectively, with 4 bases between them. The CDR3 DNA follows: TGTGCCAGCAGCAGCGGCACAGATACGCAGTATTTT. Encoded protein: CASSSGTDTQYF. Drawing the rest from reference TRBV13 and TRBJ2-3, the complete variable domain is AAGVIQSPRHLIKEKRETATLKCYPIPRHDTVYWYQQGPGQDPQFLISFYEKMQSDKGSIPDRFSAQQFSDYHSELNMSSLELGDSALYFCASSSGTDTQYFGPGTRLTVL.

The rearrangement uses TRBV6-8 and TRBJ2-1, with 8 bases fitting TRBD2. The V segment lost 6 bases and the J segment 1 base; nucleotides outside the gene matches: 17. The CDR3 totals 19 residues. The germline V gene has CDR1 MNHGY and CDR2 SAAAGT. Written as DNA, the CDR3 is TGTGCCAGCAGACAGAGCCGGGAGGGGAGGGCCCAGTCCTACAATGAGCAGTTCTTC. Its translation is CASRQSREGRAQSYNEQFF.

The rearrangement joins TRBV7-9 to TRBJ2-1; no firm D call. Trimming shortened V by 5 bases and J by 0 bases, and 11 bases separated the two germline ends. CDR3 size: 15 residues. Germline V gene data show CDR1 as SEHNR and CDR2 as FQNEAQ (reference sequence). CDR3 loop: CASSGVGRSYNEQFF. The CDR3 nucleotides are TGTGCCAGCAGCGGCGTCGGGCGCTCCTACAATGAGCAGTTCTTC.

V is TRBV29-1 and J is TRBJ2-1, with D unclear. Germline V gene sequence: CDR1 SQVTM, CDR2 ANQGSEA. Deletions cut 4 bases from V and 7 bases from J, with 17 bases between. The CDR3 consists of 14 residues. The CDR3 nucleotides are TGCAGCGTTGGGCGGCTGCAGTGGGGAAATGAGCAGTTCTTC. Its protein is CSVGRLQWGNEQFF.

The rearrangement uses TRBV6-6 and TRBJ1-4, with D perhaps matching TRBD1 (6 bases). This CDR3 spans 15 amino acids. V lost 6 bases and J 0 bases, leaving 11 bases between the germline ends. Germline V gene lookup returns CDR1 MNHNY and CDR2 SVGAGI (reference sequence). In DNA form, the CDR3 reads TGTGCCAGCAGCCGGACAGTTGCAACTAATGAAAAACTGTTTTTT. This translates into CASSRTVATNEKLFF.

V and J are TRBV4-3 and TRBJ2-1; 7 positions match TRBD2. V gave up 1 base and J gave up 3 bases; unmatched junction bases: 12. Germline lookup yields CDR1 LGHNA and CDR2 YSLEER. The CDR3 contains 18 residues. The CDR3 DNA is TGCGCCAGCAGCCAAGTGGCTAGCGGAAGTCTACTCTACAATGAGCAGTTCTTC. This encodes CASSQVASGSLLYNEQFF.

The gene calls are TRBV2 and TRBJ2-3; D might be TRBD2 (6 bases). The germline V gene has CDR1 SNHLY and CDR2 FYNNEI. The CDR3 runs to 13 residues. Trimming stripped 7 bases from V and 2 bases from J, with 10 bases between. The CDR3 spells CASNPRDTDTQYF. DNA for the CDR3: TGTGCCAGCAACCCGCGGGACACAGATACGCAGTATTTT.

The chain joins TRBV10-2 to TRBJ2-7; the D gene is possibly TRBD1 (6 bases). CDR1 is WSHSY, CDR2 SAAADI, per germline. The CDR3 is made up of 12 amino acids. V dropped 8 bases and J dropped 4 bases, with 12 bases sitting between them. The CDR3 DNA reads as TGCGCCAGCCGGGACACTGGATACGAGCAGTACTTC. Amino acid sequence: CASRDTGYEQYF.

The rearrangement joins TRBV28 to TRBJ1-3; the match to TRBD1 covers 11 bases. The CDR3 is 16 amino acids. The junction had 4 bases not matched to a gene; V was cut back by 3 bases and J by 3 bases. Per germline, CDR1 MDHEN and CDR2 SYDVKM. This CDR3 reads CASSLGQGGNGNTIYF. The CDR3 DNA reads as TGTGCCAGCAGTTTGGGACAGGGGGGAAATGGAAACACCATATATTTT.

The chain employs TRBV5-6 and TRBJ1-4; 8 nucleotides line up with TRBD1. The CDR3 loop spans 15 amino acids. Trimming removed 4 bases from V and 6 bases from J; junction bases left unmatched: 8. From germline, CDR1 is SGHDT and CDR2 YYEEEE. The DNA for the CDR3 is TGTGCCAGCAGCGGAGGACAGGGAAGTGATGAAAAACTGTTTTTT. Protein product: CASSGGQGSDEKLFF.

This clone showed up just once. The chain carries TRBV9 and TRBJ2-7; 11 positions match TRBD2. The junction had 8 bases not matched to a gene; V was cut back by 2 bases and J by 4 bases. Germline CDR1 SGDLS, CDR2 YYNGEE. The CDR3 contains 16 residues. The CDR3 DNA is TGTGCCAGCAGCGTTACCCCCACTAGCGGGAGTTACGAGCAGTACTTC. The encoded protein is CASSVTPTSGSYEQYF.

The chain is built from TRBV4-1 and TRBJ2-7; D not resolved. The CDR3 totals 15 residues. V lost 0 bases and J 3 bases, leaving 12 bases between the germline ends. CDR1 and CDR2 from the germline V gene are MGHRA and YSYEKL. The CDR3 sequence is CASSQDPATYYEQYF. CDR3 bases: TGCGCCAGCAGCCAAGATCCAGCAACCTACTACGAGCAGTACTTC.

J is TRBJ2-5 and V is TRBV2; D may be TRBD1 (6 bases). V was pared by 4 bases and J by 1 base, with 13 bases between. Germline V gives CDR1 SNHLY, CDR2 FYNNEI. The CDR3 has 15 amino acids. The CDR3 DNA sequence: TGTGCCAGCAGTGTACCCTGGACAGTCCAAGAGACCCAGTACTTC. Translating gives CASSVPWTVQETQYF.

This clone was picked up a small number of times. J is TRBJ2-1 and V is TRBV11-2; 11 bases are shared with TRBD2. V shed 0 bases and J 5 bases; nucleotides not matched to a gene: 12. The CDR3 runs 19 residues. Germline V gene sequence: CDR1 SGHAT, CDR2 FQNNGV. CDR3 amino acids: CASSLDGRLAGKVNNEQFF. DNA of the CDR3: TGTGCCAGCAGCTTAGACGGCAGACTAGCGGGAAAGGTGAACAATGAGCAGTTCTTC.

This chain links TRBV7-8 with TRBJ1-5, with 7 bases lining up with TRBD1. The J segment lost 0 bases and the V segment lost 5 bases, leaving 10 bases of the junction unmatched. Germline lookup yields CDR1 SGHVS and CDR2 FQNEAQ. CDR3 length: 17 amino acids. CDR3 residues: CASSDRDSGYSNQPQHF. The CDR3 DNA is TGTGCCAGCAGCGACCGGGACAGCGGTTATAGCAATCAGCCCCAGCATTTT. Looking up the rest from reference TRBV7-8 and TRBJ1-5 gives the full variable domain: GAGVSQSPRYKVAKRGQDVALRCDPISGHVSLFWYQQALGQGPEFLTYFQNEAQLDKSGLPSDRFFAERPEGSVSTLKIQRTQQEDSAVYLCASSDRDSGYSNQPQHFGDGTRLSIL.

V and J are TRBV7-6 and TRBJ2-1; 10 nucleotides agree with TRBD1. CDR1 SGHVS and CDR2 FNYEAQ come from the germline V gene. After removal of 5 bases from V and 0 bases from J, the junction contained 7 bases not matched to a gene. The CDR3 contains 17 residues. The DNA of the CDR3 is TGTGCCAGCAGCCGGGACAGGGGTTATAGCTCCTACAATGAGCAGTTCTTC. Its protein is CASSRDRGYSSYNEQFF.

This clone turned up a few times. J is TRBJ1-5 and V is TRBV21-1. TRBV21-1 is a pseudogene segment. The length of the CDR3 is 20 residues. The DNA of the CDR3 is TGTGCCAGCAGCTGCAAATTTCCGAAACCTCAAAACGGCGGCAATCAGCCCCAGCATTTT. Translated: CASSCKFPKPQNGGNQPQHF.

The chain is built from TRBV7-9 and TRBJ1-5; 12 bases are shared with TRBD1. This CDR3 spans 18 amino acids. Germline loops: CDR1 SEHNR, CDR2 FQNEAQ (reference sequence). J gave up 2 bases and V 3 bases, and 8 bases lay outside the gene matches. The CDR3 is CASSLGTGGFYGNQPQHF. CDR3 in DNA: TGTGCCAGCAGCTTGGGGACAGGGGGCTTTTACGGCAATCAGCCCCAGCATTTT.

The rearrangement joins TRBV7-9 to TRBJ2-5; 8 bases are shared with TRBD2. Germline V gene data show CDR1 as SEHNR and CDR2 as FQNEAQ (reference sequence). This CDR3 is built from 17 residues. With V trimmed by 4 bases and J by 5 bases, 15 bases remained unmatched. CDR3 bases: TGTGCCAGCAGCTCACTTGGCGGGGGACTAGTTGAGGAGACCCAGTACTTC. Residues: CASSSLGGGLVEETQYF.

The chain joins TRBV6-1 to TRBJ2-7; 8 nucleotides match TRBD1. The CDR3 length is 15 residues. Germline V lookup: CDR1 MNHNS, CDR2 SASEGT. The J segment lost 0 bases and the V segment lost 3 bases, leaving 4 bases of the junction unmatched. DNA for the CDR3: TGTGCCAGCAGTGACAGGGGGCATACCTCCTACGAGCAGTACTTC. Encoded protein: CASSDRGHTSYEQYF.

This sequence joins TRBV2 and TRBJ1-5; TRBD1 matches at 7 bases. The CDR3 totals 14 residues. V shed 6 bases and J 4 bases; nucleotides not matched to a gene: 6. Germline V gene data show CDR1 as SNHLY and CDR2 as FYNNEI. The CDR3 region is CASSGGQSNQPQHF. The CDR3, as DNA: TGTGCCAGCAGCGGGGGACAGAGTAATCAGCCCCAGCATTTT. The variable domain in full, completed from reference TRBV2 and TRBJ1-5, reads EPEVTQTPSHQVTQMGQEVILRCVPISNHLYFYWYRQILGQKVEFLVSFYNNEISEKSEIFDDQFSVERPDGSNFTLKIRSTKLEDSAMYFCASSGGQSNQPQHFGDGTRLSIL.

The sample holds one count of this clone. This chain joins TRBV7-2 and TRBJ2-7; 14 nucleotides line up with TRBD2. The CDR3 loop spans 19 amino acids. The trim removed 5 bases at V and 1 base at J, leaving 13 bases unmatched. The germline CDR1 and CDR2 sequences are SGHTA and FQGNSA. In DNA, the CDR3 is TGTGCCAGCAGCCCTCCTCTCGGACTAGCGGGAGGAGGGTCCTACGAGCAGTACTTC. Its protein is CASSPPLGLAGGGSYEQYF.

The chain carries TRBV7-9 and TRBJ2-6, with 10 nucleotides matching TRBD1. The germline V gene encodes CDR1 SEHNR and CDR2 FQNEAQ (reference sequence). CDR3 length: 18 residues. The V and J ends lost 1 base and 2 bases, in that order; junction bases with no gene match: 5. The CDR3 region is CASSLVGQGLAGANVLTF. CDR3 in DNA: TGTGCCAGCAGCTTAGTGGGACAGGGGTTAGCTGGGGCCAACGTCCTGACTTTC.

This rearrangement joins TRBV30 to TRBJ1-2, with a possible D match to TRBD1 (5 bases). This CDR3 is 16 amino acids long. Deletions cut 4 bases from V and 5 bases from J, with 23 bases between. Germline-derived CDR1 and CDR2 are GTSNPN and SVGIG (reference sequence). CDR3 sequence reads: CAWTDGTYMPDYGYTF. The CDR3 DNA follows: TGTGCCTGGACGGATGGGACTTACATGCCCGATTATGGCTACACCTTC.

V and J are TRBV5-1 and TRBJ2-3, with D tentatively TRBD1 (6 bases). The CDR3 is 15 residues long. Trimming took 4 bases from V and 0 from J, leaving 12 bases between them. The germline gives CDR1 SGHRS, CDR2 YFSETQ. The CDR3 nucleotides read TGCGCCAGCAGCACTCCAGGGGATAGCACAGATACGCAGTATTTT. It is translated as CASSTPGDSTDTQYF.